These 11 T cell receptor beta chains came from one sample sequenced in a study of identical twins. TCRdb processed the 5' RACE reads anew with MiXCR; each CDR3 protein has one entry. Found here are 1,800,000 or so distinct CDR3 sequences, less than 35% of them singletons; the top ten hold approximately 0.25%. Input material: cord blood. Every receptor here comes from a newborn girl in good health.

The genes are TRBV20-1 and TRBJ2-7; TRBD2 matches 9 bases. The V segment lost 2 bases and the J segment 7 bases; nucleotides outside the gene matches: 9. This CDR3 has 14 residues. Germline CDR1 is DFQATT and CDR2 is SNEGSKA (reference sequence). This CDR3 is CSARPGLAHNEQYF. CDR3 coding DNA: TGCAGTGCTAGACCGGGACTAGCACACAATGAGCAGTACTTC.

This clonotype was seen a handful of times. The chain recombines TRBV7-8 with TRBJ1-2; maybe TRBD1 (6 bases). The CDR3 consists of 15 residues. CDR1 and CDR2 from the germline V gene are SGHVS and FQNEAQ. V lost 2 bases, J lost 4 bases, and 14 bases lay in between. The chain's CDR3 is CASSLNPRGIYGYTF. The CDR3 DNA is TGTGCCAGCAGCTTAAATCCCAGGGGAATCTATGGCTACACCTTC.

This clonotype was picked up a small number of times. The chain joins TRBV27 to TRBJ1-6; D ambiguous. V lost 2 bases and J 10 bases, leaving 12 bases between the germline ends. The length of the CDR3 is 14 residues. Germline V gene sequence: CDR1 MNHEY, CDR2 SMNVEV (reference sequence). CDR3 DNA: TGTGCCAGCAGTTTACATGCAGTTCTCTCACCCCTCCACTTT. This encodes CASSLHAVLSPLHF.

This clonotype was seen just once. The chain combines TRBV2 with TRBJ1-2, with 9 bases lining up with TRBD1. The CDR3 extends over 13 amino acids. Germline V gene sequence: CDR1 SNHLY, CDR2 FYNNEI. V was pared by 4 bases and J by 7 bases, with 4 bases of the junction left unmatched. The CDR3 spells CASSGTGGGGYTF. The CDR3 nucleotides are TGTGCCAGCAGTGGAACAGGGGGCGGTGGCTACACCTTC.

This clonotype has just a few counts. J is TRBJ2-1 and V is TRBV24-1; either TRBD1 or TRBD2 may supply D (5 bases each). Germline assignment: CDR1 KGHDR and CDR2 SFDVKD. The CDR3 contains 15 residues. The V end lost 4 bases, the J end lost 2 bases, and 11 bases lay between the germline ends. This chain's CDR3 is CATSDARDPYNEQFF. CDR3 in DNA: TGTGCCACCAGTGACGCCCGGGACCCCTACAATGAGCAGTTCTTC.

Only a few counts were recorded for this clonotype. The CDR3 here is CASSYRLAGGDTQYF. Here the CDR3 DNA reads TGTGCCAGCAGCTATAGACTAGCGGGGGGGGATACGCAGTATTTT. The chain joins TRBV7-2 to TRBJ2-3, with 14 positions matching TRBD2. Trimming cost V 4 bases and J 6 bases; bases outside gene matches: 3. The CDR3 contains 15 residues. CDR1 is SGHTA, CDR2 FQGNSA, per germline.

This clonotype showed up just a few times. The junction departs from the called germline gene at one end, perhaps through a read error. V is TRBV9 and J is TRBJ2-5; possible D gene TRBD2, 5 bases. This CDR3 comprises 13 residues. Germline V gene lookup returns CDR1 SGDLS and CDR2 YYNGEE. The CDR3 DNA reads TGCGCCAGCAGCGTCGAACGGGGAGAGACCCAGTACTTC. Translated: CASSVERGETQYF.

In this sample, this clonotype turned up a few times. The CDR3 spells CASSKVETTGLPYEQYF. The CDR3 DNA sequence: TGTGCCAGCAGCAAAGTAGAAACGACAGGACTACCCTACGAGCAGTACTTC. This chain connects TRBV21-1 to TRBJ2-7; TRBD1 is taken as the D call from the table, unchecked against the DNA. TRBV21-1 is classified as a pseudogene. This CDR3 has 17 residues.

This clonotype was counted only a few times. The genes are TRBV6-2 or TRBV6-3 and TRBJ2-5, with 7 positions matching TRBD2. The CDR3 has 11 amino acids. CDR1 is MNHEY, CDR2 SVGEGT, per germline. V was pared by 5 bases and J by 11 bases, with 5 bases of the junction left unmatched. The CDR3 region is CASSTSGKQYF. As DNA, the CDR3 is TGTGCCAGCAGTACAAGCGGGAAGCAGTACTTC.

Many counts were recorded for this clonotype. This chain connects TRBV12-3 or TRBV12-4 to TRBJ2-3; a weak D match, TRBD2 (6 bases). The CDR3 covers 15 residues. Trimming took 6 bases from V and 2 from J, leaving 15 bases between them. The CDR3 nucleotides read TGTGCCAGCAGCCAAGGGGACTCCACCACAGATACGCAGTATTTT. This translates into CASSQGDSTTDTQYF.

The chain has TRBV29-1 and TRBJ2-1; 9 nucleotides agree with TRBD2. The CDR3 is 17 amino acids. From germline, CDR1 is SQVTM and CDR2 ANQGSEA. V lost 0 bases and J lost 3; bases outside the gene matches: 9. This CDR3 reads CSVEDGTGTSFYNEQFF. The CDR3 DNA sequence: TGCAGCGTTGAAGATGGAACCGGGACTAGCTTCTACAATGAGCAGTTCTTC.